A single sample is the source of the 30 T cell receptor beta chains below, sequenced in a study of human T cells and chemical hapten exposure. This sample's time point: patch test 1, 2 weeks after DPC sensitization. The treatment was: therapeutic diphenylcyclopropenone sensitization with weekly scalp DPC. From the RACE reads, TCRdb called clonotypes with MiXCR, one entry per CDR3 protein. The sample yields approximately 350,000 distinct CDR3 sequences, roughly 6.9% seen once. Specimen: whole blood, collected in connection with sensitization to the hapten diphenylcyclopropenone (DPC). All receptors come from a woman between 18 and 29 years old with alopecia areata. Some clones in this sample may be carry-over from other donors' samples.

The V gene is TRBV7-2, the J gene TRBJ2-3, with 9 bases that match TRBD2. CDR1 and CDR2 (germline): SGHTA, FQGNSA. The CDR3 contains 16 residues. The trim removed 3 bases at V and 4 bases at J, leaving 8 bases unmatched. The CDR3 here is CASSFGGGGASDTQYF. CDR3 sequence (DNA): TGTGCCAGCAGCTTCGGCGGCGGGGGGGCCTCAGATACGCAGTATTTT.

This clonotype was detected a few times. J is TRBJ2-1 and V is TRBV6-5; TRBD2 agrees at 10 bases. The CDR3 consists of 15 residues. With V trimmed by 4 bases and J by 6 bases, 6 bases remained unmatched. CDR1 and CDR2 (germline): MNHEY, SVGAGI. CDR3 bases: TGTGCCAGCAGTTTTACTAGCGGGGTCTCCAATGAGCAGTTCTTC. It yields the protein CASSFTSGVSNEQFF.

This sequence joins TRBV24-1 and TRBJ1-1; D remains ambiguous. Germline loops: CDR1 KGHDR, CDR2 SFDVKD. The CDR3 extends over 13 amino acids. Deletions cut 3 bases from V and 3 bases from J, with 7 bases between. CDR3 DNA sequence: TGTGCCACCAGTGATGGGGAAGACACTGAAGCTTTCTTT. This gives the protein CATSDGEDTEAFF.

This clonotype has a count of ten or more. V gene TRBV4-3 combines with J gene TRBJ2-7; 9 bases line up with TRBD1. Losses at the gene ends were 3 bases for V and 1 base for J; bases not matched to a gene: 1. This CDR3 has 14 residues. The germline V gene encodes CDR1 LGHNA and CDR2 YSLEER. The CDR3 loop reads CASSQDRGSYEQYF. The CDR3 bases are TGCGCCAGCAGCCAGGACAGGGGTTCCTACGAGCAGTACTTC.

This clonotype has a handful of counts. The gene calls are TRBV4-1 and TRBJ2-1; D tentatively fits TRBD1 or TRBD2 (5 bases each). The V gene lost 1 base and the J gene lost 9 bases, with 22 bases spanning the gap. CDR1 MGHRA and CDR2 YSYEKL come from the germline V gene. The CDR3 length is 17 residues. The CDR3 DNA reads as TGCGCCAGCAGCCAAGCTGGGACGGGCCGTGGTTTGCGTGAGCAGTTCTTC. It encodes CASSQAGTGRGLREQFF.

This clonotype was counted ten times or more. The J gene is TRBJ2-5, the V gene TRBV6-5; tentatively, D is TRBD1 or TRBD2 (5 bases each). Germline V CDR1 and CDR2: MNHEY, SVGAGI. V was trimmed by 7 bases and J by 4 bases, leaving 10 bases between them. CDR3 length equals 12 residues. This CDR3 reads CASTAGGETQYF. The CDR3 DNA sequence: TGTGCCAGCACAGCTGGGGGAGAGACCCAGTACTTC.

A note on this clonotype: A read error may explain this, as a much larger clone is one base away. The chain employs TRBV14 and TRBJ2-7, with TRBD1 matching over 8 bases. The CDR3 has 16 residues. In germline, CDR1 is SGHDN, CDR2 FVKESK. CDR3 nucleotides: TGTGCCAGCAACCAAGATTTGAGGACAGGGTACTACGAGCAGTACTTC. This gives the protein CASNQDLRTGYYEQYF.

This clonotype occurred many times. V gene TRBV9 combines with J gene TRBJ2-5; D not certain. V dropped 3 bases and J dropped 2 bases, with 8 bases sitting between them. The CDR3 runs to 13 residues. CDR1 SGDLS and CDR2 YYNGEE come from the germline V gene. The CDR3 here is CASSGQTQETQYF. The CDR3 DNA reads as TGTGCCAGCAGCGGGCAAACTCAAGAGACCCAGTACTTC. The full variable domain, its missing parts supplied by reference TRBV9 and TRBJ2-5, is DSGVTQTPKHLITATGQRVTLRCSPRSGDLSVYWYQQSLDQGLQFLIQYYNGEERAKGNILERFSAQQFPDLHSELNLSSLELGDSALYFCASSGQTQETQYFGPGTRLLVL.

This clonotype was detected ten times or more. V is TRBV6-6 and J is TRBJ2-3, with 8 bases fitting TRBD2. Trimming at V came to 4 bases and at J to 6 bases, leaving 9 bases not matched to a gene. The V gene's germline CDR1 is MNHNY and CDR2 SVGAGI (reference sequence). The CDR3 runs to 15 residues. The DNA of the CDR3 is TGTGCCAGCAGTTTTACCCGGGAGGGCGAGGATACGCAGTATTTT. It is translated as CASSFTREGEDTQYF.

The V call is TRBV4-1, the J call TRBJ1-3, with D unclear. This CDR3 has 18 amino acids. Trimming cost V 0 bases and J 0 bases, with 15 bases left between them. Looked up from germline, CDR1 is MGHRA and CDR2 is YSYEKL. In nucleotides, the CDR3 is TGCGCCAGCAGCCAAGATCAGGTTAGACCGATCTCTGGAAACACCATATATTTT. Translated, it gives CASSQDQVRPISGNTIYF.

At least ten counts were recorded for this clonotype. This chain connects TRBV6-2 or TRBV6-3 to TRBJ2-1; 8 bases agree with TRBD2. The CDR3 contains 15 residues. Germline V CDR1 and CDR2: MNHEY, SVGEGT. V lost 2 bases to trimming and J lost 4 bases; unmatched junction nucleotides: 4. For the CDR3, the DNA is TGTGCCAGCAGTTACGCGGGGGGCGATTACAATGAGCAGTTCTTC. Amino acids: CASSYAGGDYNEQFF.

This clonotype was seen at least ten times. J is TRBJ2-5 and V is TRBV6-1, with a weak D call TRBD2 (6 bases). The CDR3 loop spans 16 amino acids. V was cut by 2 bases and J by 0 bases, with 13 bases left in between. Looked up from germline, CDR1 is MNHNS and CDR2 is SASEGT. CDR3 sequence: CASSEWGEPHQETQYF. CDR3 in DNA: TGTGCCAGCAGTGAATGGGGGGAGCCCCACCAAGAGACCCAGTACTTC.

This clonotype was seen a few times. The chain is built from TRBV5-6 and TRBJ2-5; 11 positions match TRBD2. Germline lookup yields CDR1 SGHDT and CDR2 YYEEEE. Trimming cost V 4 bases and J 2 bases; bases outside gene matches: 7. The CDR3 contains 16 residues. The CDR3 DNA is TGTGCCAGCAGCACCGCTAGCGGGGGGCGGCAAGAGACCCAGTACTTC. Residues: CASSTASGGRQETQYF.

The chain is built from TRBV6-2 or TRBV6-3 and TRBJ1-5, with D possibly being TRBD1 (5 bases). CDR1 is MNHEY, CDR2 SVGEGT, per germline. The CDR3 runs 15 residues. Deletions cut 4 bases from V and 4 bases from J, with 14 bases between. The DNA of the CDR3 is TGTGCCAGCAGTTCCGTCTCAGGGTATAATCAGCCCCAGCATTTT. This gives the protein CASSSVSGYNQPQHF.

Ten or more counts support this clonotype. The chain joins TRBV7-9 to TRBJ2-3; the D gene is possibly TRBD1 (6 bases). CDR3 length: 14 residues. Trimming removed 5 bases from V and 4 bases from J, with 13 bases in between. Looked up from germline, CDR1 is SEHNR and CDR2 is FQNEAQ (reference sequence). The CDR3 nucleotides are TGTGCCAGCAGCCCAACCCGACAGGCAGATACGCAGTATTTT. It translates to CASSPTRQADTQYF.

The rearrangement uses TRBV7-2 and TRBJ1-5, with 7 bases lining up with TRBD1. Germline CDR1 is SGHTA and CDR2 is FQGNSA. Trimming at V came to 4 bases and at J to 3 bases, leaving 6 bases not matched to a gene. This CDR3 spans 15 amino acids. The CDR3 region is CASSWAGGLNQPQHF. Written as DNA, the CDR3 is TGTGCCAGCAGCTGGGCAGGGGGTCTCAATCAGCCCCAGCATTTT. The whole variable domain, filled in from reference TRBV7-2 and TRBJ1-5, reads GAGVSQSPSNKVTEKGKDVELRCDPISGHTALYWYRQSLGQGLEFLIYFQGNSAPDKSGLPSDRFSAERTGGSVSTLTIQRTQQEDSAVYLCASSWAGGLNQPQHFGDGTRLSIL.

The chain recombines TRBV4-1 with TRBJ1-1; 8 bases line up with TRBD1. CDR1 MGHRA and CDR2 YSYEKL come from the germline V gene. Losses at the gene ends were 0 bases for V and 10 bases for J; bases not matched to a gene: 4. The CDR3 contains 13 residues. Here the CDR3 reads CASSQEPGGVAFF. DNA of the CDR3: TGCGCCAGCAGCCAAGAGCCAGGGGGCGTAGCTTTCTTT.

The rearrangement links TRBV6-5 to TRBJ2-7; TRBD2 agrees at 10 bases. CDR1 is MNHEY, CDR2 SVGAGI, per germline. V shed 5 bases, J shed 6 bases, and the junction held 13 bases outside the gene matches. The CDR3 covers 16 residues. DNA for the CDR3: TGTGCCAGCAGTCAATTACGGACTAGCGGAGGGGCCGAGCAGTACTTC. The encoded protein is CASSQLRTSGGAEQYF.

This clonotype was counted many times. In DNA form, the CDR3 reads TGTGCCAGCAGTTTATCGGGGACAGGAAATTCACCCCTCCACTTT. Its protein product is CASSLSGTGNSPLHF. The chain carries TRBV27 and TRBJ1-6; the match to TRBD1 covers 8 bases. Germline V gene sequence: CDR1 MNHEY, CDR2 SMNVEV (reference sequence). J lost 7 bases, V lost 0 bases, and 2 bases had no gene match. The CDR3 consists of 15 residues.

This clonotype has ten or more counts. The chain recombines TRBV4-3 with TRBJ2-5; D unresolved. Germline assignment: CDR1 LGHNA and CDR2 YSLEER. This CDR3 comprises 13 residues. Trimming cost V 1 base and J 4 bases, with 7 bases left between them. CDR3 DNA: TGCGCCAGCAGCCAAGCTTACGGAGAGACCCAGTACTTC. As protein: CASSQAYGETQYF.

This clonotype was seen repeatedly, ten times or more. J is TRBJ2-7 and V is TRBV6-5; 9 bases line up with TRBD2. The ends lost 1 base at V and 6 bases at J; junction bases unmatched: 7. Germline V gene sequence: CDR1 MNHEY, CDR2 SVGAGI. The CDR3 length is 15 residues. CDR3 region: CASSYFGGGASEQYF. The DNA for the CDR3 is TGTGCCAGCAGTTACTTCGGCGGGGGGGCATCCGAGCAGTACTTC.

V gene TRBV7-3 combines with J gene TRBJ2-2; 9 bases fit TRBD2. Unmatched junction bases numbered 9, after V lost 5 bases and J lost 2 bases. The CDR3 covers 17 residues. Germline-derived CDR1 and CDR2 are SGHTA and FQGTGA. CDR3 sequence (DNA): TGTGCCAGCAGCCCAGCCAGCGGGGGGCTAAACACCGGGGAGCTGTTTTTT. It encodes CASSPASGGLNTGELFF.

The chain recombines TRBV10-3 with TRBJ2-7; maybe TRBD1 (5 bases). CDR1 ENHRY and CDR2 SYGVKD come from the germline V gene. The V end was cut by 5 bases, the J end by 0 bases, with 14 bases between. This CDR3 spans 15 amino acids. CDR3 sequence reads: CAISPEQVRSYEQYF. In DNA, the CDR3 is TGTGCCATCAGTCCGGAACAGGTTCGCTCCTACGAGCAGTACTTC.

The CDR3 is CASRLTGENTEAFF. CDR3 in DNA: TGTGCCAGCAGATTGACAGGGGAGAACACTGAAGCTTTCTTT. The chain uses TRBV2 and TRBJ1-1, with 8 bases aligning to TRBD1. Germline CDR1 is SNHLY and CDR2 is FYNNEI. V was clipped by 6 bases and J by 1 base; unmatched bases: 4. The CDR3 totals 14 residues.

A few counts support this clonotype. The rearrangement joins TRBV4-2 to TRBJ1-3, with no clear D. This CDR3 has 17 residues. V was shortened by 1 base and J by 0 bases, with 13 bases between the two germline ends. CDR1 LGHNA and CDR2 YNFKEQ come from the germline V gene. The CDR3 loop is CASSQVKGGYSGNTIYF. The DNA of the CDR3 is TGTGCCAGCAGCCAAGTAAAGGGAGGGTACTCTGGAAACACCATATATTTT.

The rearrangement joins TRBV5-4 to TRBJ1-2, with TRBD1 matching over 7 bases. CDR1 is SGHNT and CDR2 is YYREEE in the germline V gene (reference sequence). The ends lost 4 bases at V and 5 bases at J; junction bases unmatched: 5. The CDR3 consists of 13 residues. CDR3 residues: CASSQDRAYGYTF. The CDR3 coding sequence is TGTGCCAGCAGCCAAGACAGGGCTTATGGCTACACCTTC. Variable domain in full (rest from reference TRBV5-4 and TRBJ1-2): ETGVTQSPTHLIKTRGQQVTLRCSSQSGHNTVSWYQQALGQGPQFIFQYYREEENGRGNFPPRFSGLQFPNYSSELNVNALELDDSALYLCASSQDRAYGYTFGSGTRLTVV.

The count of this clonotype is one. One end of the junction fails to match germline, which may point to a read error. The chain carries TRBV7-2 and TRBJ2-3; 7 positions agree with TRBD1. This CDR3 comprises 14 residues. CDR1 and CDR2 (germline): SGHTA, FQGNSA. CDR3 residues: CASRYGPGTDSQYF. The CDR3 region has the DNA TGTGCCAGCAGGTACGGTCCTGGGACAGATTCGCAGTATTTT.

This clonotype was detected ten times or more. The rearrangement uses TRBV12-3 or TRBV12-4 and TRBJ1-2, with D hard to call. V lost 2 bases and J lost 0, with 10 bases in between. The CDR3 is made up of 15 amino acids. The CDR3 DNA is TGTGCCAGCAGTTTATCCGGTGTAGCTAACTATGGCTACACCTTC. Protein: CASSLSGVANYGYTF.

V gene TRBV12-3 or TRBV12-4 combines with J gene TRBJ2-7; TRBD1 agrees at 7 bases. Trimming cost V 4 bases and J 4 bases; bases outside gene matches: 10. The CDR3 runs to 15 residues. This CDR3 reads CASSSRGTEYYEQYF. The CDR3 DNA reads TGTGCCAGCAGTTCTCGTGGGACAGAATATTACGAGCAGTACTTC.

This clonotype was seen more than once but under ten times. The rearrangement uses TRBV27 and TRBJ2-7; no clear D gene. The CDR3 has 15 residues. The germline CDR1 and CDR2 sequences are MNHEY and SMNVEV (reference sequence). V lost 5 bases and J 1 base, leaving 15 bases between the germline ends. CDR3 DNA: TGTGCCAGCAGTCCCCGTGGCAGTAGATCCTACGAGCAGTACTTC. Residues: CASSPRGSRSYEQYF.